This T cell receptor (beta chain) came from a study of shared clonotypes between healthy human individuals. Study details: The plates for each donor numbered three CD4 naive, three CD4 memory, two CD8 naive and one CD8 memory.

Points on this clone: What it binds is unknown.

General observations from the study: How much donors shared clonotypes was expected to be affected by sequencing depth.

The CDR3 has 14 amino acids. CDR1 is SGHDN, CDR2 FVKESK, per germline. The V and J ends lost 0 bases and 2 bases respectively, with 8 bases between them. The study ran the assay at deep level. Genomic DNA (from each subset) was split evenly across several immunoSEQ plates. The protocol was immunoSEQ multiplex PCR, while the TCRdb copy is restricted to in-frame clones and leaves out a portion. The sample lists about 110,000 clones; around 65% were seen once. The V gene is TRBV14, the J gene TRBJ2-7, with D uncertain. This clonotype was obtained from a woman in her 30s in good health. The sequenced sample was memory CD8+ T cells sorted from blood. Subset meaning: CD45RO+ cells pooled with CCR7-negative TemRA cells. The CDR3 here is CASSQDFPPYEQYF. The CDR3 DNA follows: TGTGCCAGCAGCCAAGATTTCCCCCCCTACGAGCAGTACTTC.